Presented here are 10 T cell receptor beta chains from one specimen sequenced in a study of shared clonotypes between healthy human individuals. Data came from immunoSEQ multiplex PCR; TCRdb stores just in-frame clones and leaves some out. This sample yields about 450,000 clones, of which 70% to 80% are seen a single time; 13% belongs to the top ten. Specimen: PBMCs. Receptors originate from a woman in her thirties or forties in good health. Some clones in this sample may be carry-over from other donors' samples.

The rearrangement links TRBV10-2 to TRBJ2-1; TRBD2 matches at 8 bases. Trimming took 2 bases from V and 6 from J; bases not matched to a gene: 9. Germline loops: CDR1 WSHSY, CDR2 SAAADI. There are 16 residues in the CDR3. DNA for the CDR3: TGCGCCAGCAGTGAGAGGGGACTAGTGGGGGCCAATGAGCAGTTCTTC. It translates to CASSERGLVGANEQFF.

The chain links TRBV6-1 to TRBJ1-5, with 10 bases identical to TRBD1. The CDR3 covers 15 residues. V shed 2 bases, J shed 7 bases, and the junction held 5 bases outside the gene matches. Germline CDR1 and CDR2: MNHNS and SASEGT. The chain's CDR3 is CASSEWDRGSQPQHF. CDR3 sequence (DNA): TGTGCCAGCAGTGAATGGGACAGGGGTTCCCAGCCCCAGCATTTT.

The chain employs TRBV4-3 and TRBJ2-5, with 7 positions matching TRBD2. Germline-derived CDR1 and CDR2 are LGHNA and YSLEER. This CDR3 has 15 amino acids. The junction had 4 bases not matched to a gene; V was cut back by 1 base and J by 2 bases. CDR3 bases: TGCGCCAGCAGCCAAGGGGGGGGACTACAAGAGACCCAGTACTTC. This gives the protein CASSQGGGLQETQYF.

CDR3 sequence (DNA): TGTGCCAGCAGAACTGAGAGCTCCTACAATGAGCAGTTCTTC. This encodes CASRTESSYNEQFF. The chain combines TRBV5-4 with TRBJ2-1; no definite D call. V was cut by 5 bases and J by 0 bases, with 9 bases left in between. The length of the CDR3 is 14 residues. CDR1 and CDR2 (germline): SGHNT, YYREEE (reference sequence).

This chain joins TRBV2 and TRBJ1-5, with a possible D match to TRBD1 (6 bases). Germline V gene sequence: CDR1 SNHLY, CDR2 FYNNEI. Trimming cost V 2 bases and J 2 bases, with 10 bases left between them. The CDR3 sequence is 15 residues long. The DNA of the CDR3 is TGTGCCAGCAGTGAATGGGGGGCGCGCAATCAGCCCCAGCATTTT. Translated: CASSEWGARNQPQHF.

The chain employs TRBV5-5 and TRBJ2-1; D gene uncertain. Trimming left V 0 bases short and J 4 bases short, with 8 bases between. CDR3 length: 14 residues. Germline V gene sequence: CDR1 SGHKS, CDR2 YYEKEE (reference sequence). CDR3 amino acids: CASSLGSLYNEQFF. The CDR3 coding sequence is TGTGCCAGCAGCTTGGGGTCCCTGTACAATGAGCAGTTCTTC.

This chain joins TRBV29-1 and TRBJ2-5, with D possibly TRBD2 on 5 matching bases. V lost 4 bases and J lost 0, with 9 bases in between. CDR3 size: 13 residues. Germline V gives CDR1 SQVTM, CDR2 ANQGSEA. CDR3: CSVGGRDQETQYF. DNA for the CDR3: TGCAGCGTTGGTGGGCGGGACCAAGAGACCCAGTACTTC.

The chain carries TRBV7-8 and TRBJ2-6, with a tentative D call TRBD1 (6 bases). CDR1 is SGHVS, CDR2 FQNEAQ, per germline. Between the trimmed V and J ends, which lost 3 bases and 0 bases, there was a span of 9 bases. The CDR3 totals 16 residues. In DNA form, the CDR3 reads TGTGCCAGCAGCTTGGTGGGGGCCTCTGGGGCCAACGTCCTGACTTTC. This translates into CASSLVGASGANVLTF.

The chain uses TRBV7-2 and TRBJ2-1, with TRBD1 as a possible D gene (5 bases). The ends were cut back, 5 bases at V and 6 bases at J, with 14 bases in the middle. The CDR3 runs to 14 residues. CDR1 and CDR2 from the germline V gene are SGHTA and FQGNSA. The CDR3 coding sequence is TGTGCCAGCAGCGTTACGCGGACACTCAATGAGCAGTTCTTC. Its protein is CASSVTRTLNEQFF.

The chain links TRBV4-2 to TRBJ1-6; D unresolved. V lost 0 bases and J 10 bases, leaving 16 bases between the germline ends. Per germline, CDR1 LGHNA and CDR2 YNFKEQ. This CDR3 comprises 16 residues. The CDR3 DNA is TGTGCCAGCAGCCAAGACTCGGCCGCCTCGGGATCACCCCTCCACTTT. Its protein product is CASSQDSAASGSPLHF.